This is a list of T cell receptor beta chains from one sample in a study of CD8 T cells in ankylosing spondylitis. Each CDR3 protein gets one entry after TCRdb re-called the 5' RACE reads with MiXCR. Of 700,000 to 850,000 distinct CDR3 sequences in the sample, about 11% are singletons; the top ten hold roughly 0.51%. What was sequenced was blood, either unsorted or a sorted T cell fraction (not recorded which). The receptors shown here come from a male donor with ankylosing spondylitis. Both conserved end residues are part of each CDR3. The order of the fields is CDR3 DNA, CDR3 protein, CDR3 length, clone size, J gene, D gene, V gene. A D gene is named only where the DNA matches it firmly. Rows give clone size only sometimes, using once, few, many, or a class for an expanded clone.

TGTGCCAGCAGCCAACTCACGGGACCGGCCGAGCAGTTCTTC | CASSQLTGPAEQFF | 14 | NA | TRBJ2-1 | NA | TRBV7-9
TGTGCCAGCAGCTTGAAGGTCCTAGCGGGAGTCGCAGATACGCAGTATTTT | CASSLKVLAGVADTQYF | 17 | few | TRBJ2-3 | TRBD2 | TRBV7-2
TGTGCCAGCAGTCACCGGGACGGAAATCAGCCCCAGCATTTT | CASSHRDGNQPQHF | 14 | NA | TRBJ1-5 | NA | TRBV6-5
TGTGCCACCAGCAGAGATAGCGGGAGCTCTCACAATGAGCAGTTCTTC | CATSRDSGSSHNEQFF | 16 | few | TRBJ2-1 | TRBD2 | TRBV15
TGTGCCAGCAGAACCCTAGGGGCGCTTAGCACAGATACGCAGTATTTT | CASRTLGALSTDTQYF | 16 | few | TRBJ2-3 | NA | TRBV21-1
TGTGCCAGCAGGTTTAGACAGGGCACTGAAGCTTTCTTT | CASRFRQGTEAFF | 13 | NA | TRBJ1-1 | TRBD1 | TRBV6-1
TGCAGTGCTTGGGACAGGGGATCGGTCTATGGCTACACCTTC | CSAWDRGSVYGYTF | 14 | few | TRBJ1-2 | TRBD1 | TRBV20-1
TGTGCCAGCAGCCCGCTGGGGACGTCGTCCTACGAGCAGTACTTC | CASSPLGTSSYEQYF | 15 | few | TRBJ2-7 | NA | TRBV14
TGTGCCAGCAGCTTGCAGGTCCTCTATGGCTACACCTTC | CASSLQVLYGYTF | 13 | few | TRBJ1-2 | NA | TRBV7-2
TGCAGTGCTAGGCCGGGACAGGGCTACCAGCCCCAGCATTTT | CSARPGQGYQPQHF | 14 | few | TRBJ1-5 | TRBD1 | TRBV20-1
TGTGCCAGCAGTTTAGCGGGGGGCTGGTACTTC | CASSLAGGWYF | 11 | few | TRBJ2-7 | TRBD2 | TRBV7-2
TGTGCCAGCAGCCACATACAGGGCGGACGAAACACCATATATTTT | CASSHIQGGRNTIYF | 15 | NA | TRBJ1-3 | NA | TRBV4-2
TGTGCCAGCAGTGTCGGGGGGCAAAGCAATGAGCAGTTCTTC | CASSVGGQSNEQFF | 14 | few | TRBJ2-1 | NA | TRBV2
TGTGCCAGCAGTGAAGAGCGGAGTAATTCACCCCTCCACTTT | CASSEERSNSPLHF | 14 | many | TRBJ1-6 | NA | TRBV2
TGTGCCAGCGAGGACCCTTCCACCGGGGAGCTGTTTTTT | CASEDPSTGELFF | 13 | NA | TRBJ2-2 | NA | TRBV28
TGCGCCAGCAGCCAAGGAAAACAAACAGATACGCAGTATTTT | CASSQGKQTDTQYF | 14 | few | TRBJ2-3 | NA | TRBV4-3
TGTGCCAGCAGTTTATCACCAGTCCCAGATACGCAGTATTTT | CASSLSPVPDTQYF | 14 | few | TRBJ2-3 | NA | TRBV27
TGTGCCAGCAGCTTAACTAGTTTGGCCGGGGAGCTGTTTTTT | CASSLTSLAGELFF | 14 | NA | TRBJ2-2 | NA | TRBV7-3
TGTGCCAGCAGCACCGGGACTAGTAACAATGAGCAGTTCTTC | CASSTGTSNNEQFF | 14 | few | TRBJ2-1 | TRBD2 | TRBV7-9
TGCGCCAGCAGCTTGCAGACAGGACATAATGAAAAACTGTTTTTT | CASSLQTGHNEKLFF | 15 | NA | TRBJ1-4 | NA | TRBV5-1
TGTGCCAGCAGCTCTCCCGGGACCCACTACTCCTACGAGCAGTACTTC | CASSSPGTHYSYEQYF | 16 | NA | TRBJ2-7 | NA | TRBV11-3
TGCAGTGCTAGAGTCGGGGGAGGAACCGGGGAGCTGTTTTTT | CSARVGGGTGELFF | 14 | NA | TRBJ2-2 | NA | TRBV20-1
TGCAGCGTTATAGCGGGACAGGGGGTTTACGAGCAGTACTTC | CSVIAGQGVYEQYF | 14 | many | TRBJ2-7 | TRBD1 | TRBV29-1
TGCGCCAGCAGCCCCCGGGGGGGAGACAATTCACCCCTCCACTTT | CASSPRGGDNSPLHF | 15 | few | TRBJ1-6 | NA | TRBV5-1
TGTGCCAGCAGCCAAGAGCCAGACAGGGGCTATGGCTACACCTTC | CASSQEPDRGYGYTF | 15 | few | TRBJ1-2 | TRBD1 | TRBV4-2
TGTGCCACGACCGACGGGCAGGGGGTCACTAATGAAAAACTGTTTTTT | CATTDGQGVTNEKLFF | 16 | NA | TRBJ1-4 | TRBD1 | TRBV10-3
TGCAGTGTCACACCCCAAGAGACCCAGTACTTC | CSVTPQETQYF | 11 | NA | TRBJ2-5 | NA | TRBV20-1
TGTGCCAGCTCACGTCGCCGGCAGGGGTCTGATAGCAATCAGCCCCAGCATTTT | CASSRRRQGSDSNQPQHF | 18 | many | TRBJ1-5 | NA | TRBV18